Listed here are 30 T cell receptor beta chains from one sample, sequenced in a study of T cells in Graves' hyperthyroidism and ophthalmopathy. It was RNA transcripts that yielded the amplified TCR beta CDR3 regions. Using the HTBI primer set, a first-round RT-PCR was run on the TCR CDR3. MiXCR, applied by TCRdb to the multiplex PCR reads, yields one record per CDR3 protein. The sample includes some 370,000 distinct CDR3 sequences, about a sixth of them seen just once. Sequenced material: blood. Every receptor here comes from a woman under 40 with Graves' hyperthyroidism that later progressed to Graves' ophthalmopathy.

The chain combines TRBV18 with TRBJ1-1, with D maybe TRBD1 (6 bases). The V end lost 0 bases, the J end lost 5 bases, and 13 bases lay between the germline ends. Germline V gives CDR1 KGHSH, CDR2 LQKENI. The CDR3 consists of 15 residues. The CDR3 nucleotides read TGTGCCAGCTCACCACCAAGGGGGAGGAGAACTGAAGCTTTCTTT. This translates into CASSPPRGRRTEAFF.

This clonotype has a count of ten or more. V and J are TRBV12-3 or TRBV12-4 and TRBJ2-3; possibly TRBD2 for D (6 bases). The V end was cut by 5 bases, the J end by 5 bases, with 20 bases between. This CDR3 is built from 16 residues. Here the CDR3 reads CASSPQLGRRKDTQYF. The CDR3 DNA is TGTGCCAGCAGTCCCCAGCTAGGGAGGAGGAAAGATACGCAGTATTTT.

This clonotype appeared a few times. This chain joins TRBV30 and TRBJ2-7; D is possibly TRBD1 or TRBD2 (5 bases each). The germline V gene encodes CDR1 GTSNPN and CDR2 SVGIG (reference sequence). V was shortened by 4 bases and J by 2 bases, with 12 bases between the two germline ends. The length of the CDR3 is 13 residues. CDR3 DNA: TGTGCCTGGAAAGGGACGCCCACCTACGAGCAGTACTTC. It encodes CAWKGTPTYEQYF.

This clonotype was counted once. This chain connects TRBV27 to TRBJ2-7, with 13 bases fitting TRBD2. CDR3 length: 18 amino acids. Germline values: CDR1 MNHEY, CDR2 SMNVEV (reference sequence). J gave up 4 bases and V 4 bases, and 13 bases lay outside the gene matches. The CDR3 coding sequence is TGTGCCAGCAGTTCGTATGGAGGAGGACTAGCGGGGGTTTACGAGCAGTACTTC. Translated: CASSSYGGGLAGVYEQYF.

The rearrangement uses TRBV20-1 and TRBJ1-5, with D possibly being TRBD1 (6 bases). V lost 6 bases and J 7 bases, leaving 25 bases between the germline ends. Germline V gene sequence: CDR1 DFQATT, CDR2 SNEGSKA (reference sequence). The CDR3 sequence is 16 residues long. The CDR3 spells CSAAPGGGMGRQPQHF. Here the CDR3 DNA reads TGCAGTGCAGCCCCAGGAGGGGGGATGGGGAGGCAGCCCCAGCATTTT.

In this sample, this clonotype turned up many times. The chain links TRBV5-1 to TRBJ1-3; D is ambiguous. Germline loops: CDR1 SGHRS, CDR2 YFSETQ. The CDR3 has 15 amino acids. Deletions cut 0 bases from V and 0 bases from J, with 7 bases between. The CDR3 loop reads CASSLEGSSGNTIYF. The CDR3 coding sequence is TGCGCCAGCAGCTTGGAGGGTAGCTCTGGAAACACCATATATTTT.

This clonotype was observed a handful of times. The V and J genes are TRBV25-1 and TRBJ1-5; TRBD1 matches 12 bases. The V segment lost 5 bases and the J segment 8 bases; nucleotides outside the gene matches: 10. Per the germline V gene, CDR1 is MGHDK and CDR2 is SYGVNS. The CDR3 extends over 16 amino acids. CDR3 DNA sequence: TGTGCCAGCAGTCCCGAAGGGACAGGGGGCCGGGAGCCCCAGCATTTT. It codes for CASSPEGTGGREPQHF.

This clonotype was seen many times. The chain has TRBV30 and TRBJ2-2, with a weak D call TRBD1 (6 bases). CDR3 size: 13 residues. Per the germline V gene, CDR1 is GTSNPN and CDR2 is SVGIG (reference sequence). V gave up 8 bases and J gave up 6 bases, with 16 bases separating them. The CDR3 loop reads CAGGPARSGELFF. CDR3 nucleotide sequence: TGTGCCGGGGGCCCAGCGAGGTCCGGGGAGCTGTTTTTT.

On this clonotype: At one boundary the junction diverges from the germline segment, which might be a read error. V and J are TRBV11-2 and TRBJ1-1, with 7 bases identical to TRBD1. CDR1 and CDR2 from the germline V gene are SGHAT and FQNNGV. The length of the CDR3 is 14 residues. In nucleotides, the CDR3 is TGTGCCAGCAGCGCACAGGGGATGAAGACTGAAGCTTTCTTT. Protein: CASSAQGMKTEAFF.

The table lists this clonotype with a few counts. The chain uses TRBV7-9 and TRBJ2-3; D may match TRBD1 or TRBD2 (5 bases each). This CDR3 has 16 amino acids. Trimming cost V 5 bases and J 6 bases, with 21 bases left between them. Germline CDR1 reads SEHNR; CDR2 reads FQNEAQ (reference sequence). The DNA of the CDR3 is TGTGCCAGCAGCCGAGTCACCAGCAGGGTAGCGGATACGCAGTATTTT. Translating gives CASSRVTSRVADTQYF.

This chain uses TRBV30 with TRBJ2-1; 11 nucleotides line up with TRBD2. The CDR3 extends over 12 amino acids. J was trimmed by 7 bases and V by 8 bases; bases with no gene match: 4. Germline CDR1 is GTSNPN and CDR2 is SVGIG (reference sequence). DNA of the CDR3: TGTGCCGGGACTAGCGGAGGGAATGAGCAGTTCTTC. Amino acids: CAGTSGGNEQFF.

This clonotype was detected many times. This rearrangement joins TRBV29-1 to TRBJ2-5, with a possible D match to TRBD2 (5 bases). Germline-derived CDR1 and CDR2 are SQVTM and ANQGSEA. V was pared by 2 bases and J by 4 bases, with 11 bases between. The CDR3 sequence is 13 residues long. For the CDR3, the DNA is TGCAGCGTTGAACTCAACAGCGGAGAGACCCAGTACTTC. This translates into CSVELNSGETQYF.

There are many counts of this clonotype. The chain uses TRBV12-3 or TRBV12-4 and TRBJ1-5; 10 nucleotides match TRBD1. The V and J ends lost 6 bases and 5 bases, in that order; junction bases with no gene match: 13. The CDR3 runs 17 residues. CDR3 protein: CASSLDRGLGADQPQHF. Here the CDR3 DNA reads TGTGCCAGCAGCCTAGACAGGGGGCTAGGAGCCGATCAGCCCCAGCATTTT.

This clonotype was seen repeatedly, ten times or more. The chain links TRBV20-1 to TRBJ2-5, with a weak D call TRBD2 (6 bases). The ends were cut back, 5 bases at V and 5 bases at J, with 18 bases in the middle. The CDR3 has 14 amino acids. CDR1 is DFQATT, CDR2 SNEGSKA, per germline (reference sequence). CDR3 sequence: CSAHLGVRGETQYF. In DNA, the CDR3 is TGCAGTGCTCACCTCGGGGTTCGGGGGGAGACCCAGTACTTC.

A few counts support this clonotype. The chain is built from TRBV27 and TRBJ2-3; the match to TRBD2 covers 11 bases. The V and J ends lost 4 bases and 1 base, in that order; junction bases with no gene match: 4. The CDR3 runs 16 residues. Germline V gene data show CDR1 as MNHEY and CDR2 as SMNVEV (reference sequence). As DNA, the CDR3 is TGTGCCAGCAGTTACCTACTAGCGGGGGGCACAGATACGCAGTATTTT. It codes for CASSYLLAGGTDTQYF.

This clonotype appeared many times. The rearrangement joins TRBV6-2 or TRBV6-3 to TRBJ1-4, with D perhaps matching TRBD1 (6 bases). In germline, CDR1 is MNHEY, CDR2 SVGEGT. Trimming took 5 bases from V and 4 from J, leaving 20 bases between them. The CDR3 sequence is 17 residues long. CDR3 sequence reads: CASSPLTGRGNNEKLFF. CDR3 DNA sequence: TGTGCCAGCAGTCCCCTGACCGGCAGGGGTAATAATGAAAAACTGTTTTTT.

Many counts were recorded for this clonotype. This chain uses TRBV18 with TRBJ2-2, with unresolved D. V lost 3 bases and J 1 base, leaving 6 bases between the germline ends. Germline values: CDR1 KGHSH, CDR2 LQKENI. The CDR3 spans 14 residues. CDR3 region: CASSPVRNTGELFF. The CDR3 nucleotides read TGTGCCAGCTCACCTGTCAGGAACACCGGGGAGCTGTTTTTT.

The V call is TRBV7-9, the J call TRBJ1-1; TRBD1 might be the D (6 bases). V gave up 4 bases and J gave up 10 bases, with 28 bases separating them. CDR1 SEHNR and CDR2 FQNEAQ come from the germline V gene (reference sequence). The CDR3 has 17 residues. The CDR3 DNA follows: TGTGCCAGCAGCTCGTCGCCGAGGGGGGACGACGTCCCAATAGCTTTCTTT. Translation: CASSSSPRGDDVPIAFF.

This clonotype was seen at least ten times. V is TRBV5-1 and J is TRBJ2-2; 8 bases match TRBD2. Trimming at V came to 4 bases and at J to 5 bases, leaving 7 bases not matched to a gene. Germline values: CDR1 SGHRS, CDR2 YFSETQ. This CDR3 comprises 15 residues. The CDR3 nucleotides are TGCGCCAGCAGCACCGACTTAGCGGGAACCGGGGAGCTGTTTTTT. Its protein product is CASSTDLAGTGELFF.

This chain uses TRBV19 with TRBJ1-2; TRBD1 aligns across 8 bases. The germline gives CDR1 LNHDA, CDR2 SQIVND (reference sequence). The CDR3 runs to 13 residues. J was trimmed by 7 bases and V by 6 bases; bases with no gene match: 7. The CDR3 loop reads CASRKDRGGGYTF. The CDR3 DNA is TGTGCCAGTAGGAAAGACAGGGGCGGTGGCTACACCTTC.

The J gene is TRBJ2-7, the V gene TRBV7-2; no definite D call. The CDR3 spans 12 residues. In germline, CDR1 is SGHTA, CDR2 FQGNSA. The V end was cut by 5 bases, the J end by 4 bases, with 9 bases between. The CDR3 bases are TGTGCCAGCAGCCCCTATAGATACGAGCAGTACTTC. This codes for CASSPYRYEQYF.

There are many counts of this clonotype. This chain's CDR3 is CASSLNTNQPQHF. The CDR3 bases are TGTGCCAGCAGTTTGAATACAAATCAGCCCCAGCATTTT. The gene calls are TRBV27 and TRBJ1-5; no firm D call. The germline CDR1 and CDR2 sequences are MNHEY and SMNVEV (reference sequence). V was trimmed by 3 bases and J by 4 bases, leaving 7 bases between them. The CDR3 extends over 13 amino acids.

The chain carries TRBV6-1 and TRBJ2-3; D ambiguous. The CDR3 is 13 residues long. V gave up 5 bases and J gave up 4 bases, with 10 bases separating them. Germline values: CDR1 MNHNS, CDR2 SASEGT. The CDR3 DNA sequence: TGTGCCAGCAGTCGGTGGCCAGCAGATACGCAGTATTTT. Its translation is CASSRWPADTQYF.

The table lists this clonotype with many counts. The CDR3 reads CASSLPESLNEQFF. CDR3 coding DNA: TGTGCCAGCAGCCTCCCGGAGAGCCTCAATGAGCAGTTCTTC. The rearrangement uses TRBV12-3 or TRBV12-4 and TRBJ2-1; D is unresolved. This CDR3 comprises 14 residues. V was pared by 6 bases and J by 6 bases, with 15 bases between.

This clonotype is a singleton in its sample. J is TRBJ1-1 and V is TRBV2, with a tentative D call TRBD1 (5 bases). The CDR3 contains 16 residues. Germline-derived CDR1 and CDR2 are SNHLY and FYNNEI. The V and J ends lost 3 bases and 1 base respectively, with 15 bases between them. In DNA, the CDR3 is TGTGCCAGCAGTGAGACTCCGGGACGGGAGAACACTGAAGCTTTCTTT. As protein: CASSETPGRENTEAFF.

This clonotype was seen at least ten times. This chain connects TRBV11-2 to TRBJ1-5; 7 bases line up with TRBD1. The CDR3 consists of 17 residues. Germline trimming cut 5 bases from V and 2 bases from J; bases unmatched to any gene: 12. The germline V gene encodes CDR1 SGHAT and CDR2 FQNNGV. The CDR3 DNA reads TGTGCCAGCAGCCCCGAGGCAGGTCAGGGGGGCAATCAGCCCCAGCATTTT. Protein product: CASSPEAGQGGNQPQHF. The whole variable domain, filled in from reference TRBV11-2 and TRBJ1-5, reads EAGVAQSPRYKIIEKRQSVAFWCNPISGHATLYWYQQILGQGPKLLIQFQNNGVVDDSQLPKDRFSAERLKGVDSTLKIQPAKLEDSAVYLCASSPEAGQGGNQPQHFGDGTRLSIL.

This clonotype came up a few times. The V and J genes are TRBV28 and TRBJ2-2; weak D call: TRBD2 (5 bases). This CDR3 is 16 amino acids long. The V gene's germline CDR1 is MDHEN and CDR2 SYDVKM. Trimming took off 5 bases at V and 3 bases at J, with 16 bases between the two ends. This chain's CDR3 is CASSLSGILDTGELFF. The CDR3, as DNA: TGTGCCAGCAGTCTCTCGGGAATCCTAGACACCGGGGAGCTGTTTTTT.

This clonotype was picked up many times. The CDR3 reads CASSDRSTDTQYF. CDR3 DNA sequence: TGTGCCAGCAGTGATAGAAGCACAGATACGCAGTATTTT. The V and J genes are TRBV2 and TRBJ2-3; D unresolved. The germline gives CDR1 SNHLY, CDR2 FYNNEI. Trimming cost V 3 bases and J 0 bases, with 4 bases left between them. CDR3 length equals 13 residues. Full variable domain (rest looked up from reference TRBV2 and TRBJ2-3): EPEVTQTPSHQVTQMGQEVILRCVPISNHLYFYWYRQILGQKVEFLVSFYNNEISEKSEIFDDQFSVERPDGSNFTLKIRSTKLEDSAMYFCASSDRSTDTQYFGPGTRLTVL.

The J gene is TRBJ2-3, the V gene TRBV4-2; D ambiguous. This CDR3 comprises 19 residues. V was clipped by 0 bases and J by 0 bases, with 19 bases between them. Germline V gene lookup returns CDR1 LGHNA and CDR2 YNFKEQ. Here the CDR3 DNA reads TGTGCCAGCAGCCAAGATCAATTACCACTCATGACTAGCACAGATACGCAGTATTTT. This codes for CASSQDQLPLMTSTDTQYF.

This clonotype was seen many times. The rearrangement joins TRBV30 to TRBJ1-1; TRBD1 might be the D (5 bases). CDR1 and CDR2 from the germline V gene are GTSNPN and SVGIG (reference sequence). This CDR3 contains 14 residues. Trimming stripped 5 bases from V and 0 bases from J, with 13 bases between. The CDR3 reads CAWENRGMNTEAFF. CDR3 in DNA: TGTGCCTGGGAAAATCGGGGGATGAACACTGAAGCTTTCTTT.